These 12 T cell receptor beta chains share one sample of origin, sequenced in a study of shared clonotypes between healthy human individuals. The repertoire was sequenced with immunoSEQ multiplex PCR; TCRdb's copy has only in-frame clones and lacks some. The table shows approximately 2.5 million clones, with over 85% occurring only once. The sample was naive CD4+ T cells sorted from blood. The subset is: CD45RA+ positively selected. All receptors derive from a man younger than 30 in good health.

This sequence joins TRBV7-8 and TRBJ2-7; D tentatively fits TRBD1 or TRBD2 (5 bases each). CDR3 length: 15 amino acids. Between the trimmed V and J ends, which lost 1 base and 1 base, there was a span of 11 bases. Germline lookup yields CDR1 SGHVS and CDR2 FQNEAQ. CDR3: CASSLEPWGSYEQYF. CDR3 nucleotide sequence: TGTGCCAGCAGCTTAGAGCCGTGGGGGTCCTACGAGCAGTACTTC.

With regard to this clone: At one boundary the junction diverges from the germline segment, which might be a read error. The chain carries TRBV7-7 and TRBJ2-5; D is undetermined. The CDR3 runs to 16 residues. The germline gives CDR1 SSHAT, CDR2 FNYEAQ (reference sequence). CDR3 nucleotide sequence: TGTGCTAGCAGCTTGGAAGTTGACCTCAACTCGGAGACCCAGTACTTC. Encoded protein: CASSLEVDLNSETQYF.

The rearrangement joins TRBV20-1 to TRBJ1-2; D unresolved. This CDR3 comprises 11 residues. Germline CDR1 and CDR2: DFQATT and SNEGSKA (reference sequence). V was trimmed by 6 bases and J by 5 bases, leaving 10 bases between them. Written as DNA, the CDR3 is TGCAGTGCCCCGCGGGAGTATGGCTACACCTTC. As protein: CSAPREYGYTF.

Only one count was recorded for this clone. This rearrangement joins TRBV30 to TRBJ2-3, with a weak D call TRBD1 (6 bases). The CDR3 has 13 amino acids. V lost 4 bases and J 6 bases, leaving 14 bases between the germline ends. Germline V lookup: CDR1 GTSNPN, CDR2 SVGIG (reference sequence). The CDR3 nucleotides read TGTGCCTGGACAACAGGGTTTAGGGATACGCAGTATTTT. Encoded protein: CAWTTGFRDTQYF.

This rearrangement joins TRBV19 to TRBJ2-3; no firm D call. Trimming left V 5 bases short and J 3 bases short, with 12 bases between. Germline CDR1 LNHDA, CDR2 SQIVND (reference sequence). CDR3 size: 14 residues. The CDR3 DNA follows: TGTGCCAGTAGTTCTAGGAGAACGACAGATACGCAGTATTTT. Its protein is CASSSRRTTDTQYF.

The CDR3 is CAISESVGTQNTQYF. The CDR3 nucleotides read TGTGCCATCAGTGAGTCGGTCGGGACACAGAATACGCAGTATTTT. The gene calls are TRBV10-3 and TRBJ2-3, with D perhaps matching TRBD1 (6 bases). Per the germline V gene, CDR1 is ENHRY and CDR2 is SYGVKD. This CDR3 has 15 residues. V gave up 0 bases and J gave up 7 bases, with 14 bases separating them.

The V call is TRBV15, the J call TRBJ1-2, with D unclear. CDR1 and CDR2 (germline): LNHNV, YYDKDF (reference sequence). The CDR3 sequence is 14 residues long. V lost 3 bases, J lost 6 bases, and 14 bases lay in between. The CDR3 protein is CATSRYAGGDGYTF. CDR3 nucleotides: TGTGCCACCAGCAGGTACGCGGGTGGCGATGGCTACACCTTC.

A remark on this clone: The same CDR3 arises from other DNA sequences in this sample as well. This chain uses TRBV18 with TRBJ1-1, with D maybe TRBD1 (6 bases). The CDR3 sequence is 14 residues long. V shed 3 bases and J shed 1 base, with 9 bases lying between them. Germline V gene data show CDR1 as KGHSH and CDR2 as LQKENI. The CDR3 DNA sequence: TGTGCCAGCTCACCTGGACAGCAGAACACTGAAGCTTTCTTT. It specifies CASSPGQQNTEAFF.

The chain combines TRBV5-1 with TRBJ1-5, with D uncertain. V shed 5 bases and J shed 6 bases, with 12 bases lying between them. CDR1 SGHRS and CDR2 YFSETQ come from the germline V gene. The CDR3 is 13 residues long. The CDR3 loop reads CASSSQSGQPQHF. CDR3 nucleotides: TGCGCCAGCAGTTCACAGTCGGGTCAGCCCCAGCATTTT.

The V call is TRBV5-1, the J call TRBJ1-3, with 8 nucleotides matching TRBD1. The germline V gene has CDR1 SGHRS and CDR2 YFSETQ. Trimming took 0 bases from V and 2 from J; bases not matched to a gene: 4. This CDR3 has 16 residues. For the CDR3, the DNA is TGCGCCAGCAGCTTGGCCACAGGGGGTACTGGAAACACCATATATTTT. Translating it yields CASSLATGGTGNTIYF.

V usage is TRBV4-3 and J usage is TRBJ1-5; 11 nucleotides align to TRBD1. CDR3 length: 15 residues. The V and J ends lost 0 bases and 6 bases, in that order; junction bases with no gene match: 1. Germline values: CDR1 LGHNA, CDR2 YSLEER. This chain's CDR3 is CASSQEDRGRQPQHF. DNA of the CDR3: TGCGCCAGCAGCCAAGAGGACAGGGGGCGTCAGCCCCAGCATTTT.

The J gene is TRBJ2-5, the V gene TRBV4-3; unclear D gene. Germline CDR1 and CDR2: LGHNA and YSLEER. V lost 1 base and J lost 4, with 4 bases in between. CDR3 length: 12 residues. CDR3 sequence reads: CASSQVIETQYF. The CDR3 coding sequence is TGCGCCAGCAGCCAAGTAATAGAGACCCAGTACTTC.